This section outlines one TCR beta chain sequence together with its context. This CDR3 contains 11 residues. V was clipped by 7 bases and J by 0 bases, with 7 bases between them. Germline V gene sequence: CDR1 DFQATT, CDR2 SNEGSKA (reference sequence). In the original analysis: Researchers report that nucleated cell counts were estimated from reference gene primer amplification. TCRdb's copy holds only in-frame clones and misses some; the assay was immunoSEQ multiplex PCR. V and J calls and clone size are given by that table; D and trimming were obtained from the DNA. The table shows about 63,000 clones, with approximately 82% occurring only once. These data originate in a study of blood T cell repertoires in COVID-19. Study at large: Samples of COVID-19 (acute and convalescent) were obtained from the United States, Italy and Spain. PBMCs, B-cell-depleted T cells, or T cells were the source of the cDNA or gDNA that made up the material.

The sequence was obtained from a human donor in a cohort sampled during active COVID-19. V and J are TRBV20-1 and TRBJ2-7; tentative D call: TRBD2 (5 bases). The sequencing sample was made of peripheral blood. Here the CDR3 DNA reads TGCAGTGTCGGGGTCTCCTACGAGCAGTACTTC. It translates to CSVGVSYEQYF.